This TCR beta chain derives from a study of post-analysis software for immune sequencing data. Study-wide results and caveats: Patients used five TRBV segments, including TRBV5-6, TRBV5-1 and TRBV20-1, more often than controls.

Sequencing libraries made from TCR beta cDNA carried unique molecular identifiers. Out of 1 to 10 million T cells, about 520,000 cDNA molecules were generated. TCRdb analysed the PCR reads with MiXCR anew, one entry per CDR3 protein. The sample has approximately 630,000 distinct CDR3 sequences, approximately 59% seen once. The table lists this clonotype with a few counts. What it binds is unknown. Trimming took off 2 bases at V and 3 bases at J, with 8 bases between the two ends. The CDR3 length is 13 residues. Germline V gene data show CDR1 as LNHNV and CDR2 as YYDKDF (reference sequence). V usage is TRBV15 and J usage is TRBJ2-7, with a weak D call TRBD2 (6 bases). Sequenced sample: blood. This TCR was recovered from a girl between 2 and 10 years old with multiple sclerosis. The CDR3 nucleotides are TGTGCCACCAGCAGACCCGGGGGCTACGAGCAGTACTTC. Its translation: CATSRPGGYEQYF.